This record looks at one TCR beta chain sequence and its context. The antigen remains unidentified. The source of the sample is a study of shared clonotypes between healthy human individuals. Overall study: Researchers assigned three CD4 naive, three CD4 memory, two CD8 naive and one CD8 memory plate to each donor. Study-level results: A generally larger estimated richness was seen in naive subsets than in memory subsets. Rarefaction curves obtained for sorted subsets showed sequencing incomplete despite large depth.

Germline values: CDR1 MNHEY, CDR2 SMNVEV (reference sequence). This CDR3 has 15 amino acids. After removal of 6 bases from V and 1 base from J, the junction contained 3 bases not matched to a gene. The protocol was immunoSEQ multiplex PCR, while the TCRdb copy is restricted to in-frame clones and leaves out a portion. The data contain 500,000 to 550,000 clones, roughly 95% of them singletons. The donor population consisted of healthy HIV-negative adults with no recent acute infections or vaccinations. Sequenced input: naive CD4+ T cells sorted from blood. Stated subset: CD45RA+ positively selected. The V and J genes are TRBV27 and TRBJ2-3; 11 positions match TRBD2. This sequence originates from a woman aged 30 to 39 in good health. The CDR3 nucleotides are TGTGCCAGCAGAGCACTAGCGGGGGGCACAGATACGCAGTATTTT. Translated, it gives CASRALAGGTDTQYF.